These 12 T cell receptor beta chains originate from one sample sequenced in a study of T cell changes during pregnancy in multiple sclerosis. Libraries were prepared by immunoSEQ multiplex PCR; TCRdb keeps only in-frame clonotypes and omits some of them. Of 70,000 to 90,000 clones in the sample, 91% were seen once. Sequenced here: PBMCs, sampled in the first trimester of pregnancy. Every receptor here comes from a female donor in good health, serving as a control in a pregnancy study. Some clones in this sample may be carry-over from other donors' samples.

The chain joins TRBV7-9 to TRBJ2-6, with 7 bases matching TRBD2. CDR3 length equals 13 residues. Germline V gene data show CDR1 as SEHNR and CDR2 as FQNEAQ (reference sequence). This CDR3 is CAWGGSGANVLTF. The CDR3 DNA sequence: TGTGCGTGGGGGGGTTCTGGGGCCAACGTCCTGACTTTC.

CDR3 sequence (DNA): TGTGCCAGCAGCCAGATCACTAGCGGGGGGGCCGATGAGCAGTTCTTC. The encoded protein is CASSQITSGGADEQFF. The V gene is TRBV14, the J gene TRBJ2-1, with 13 bases matching TRBD2. The V and J ends lost 3 bases and 8 bases, in that order; junction bases with no gene match: 7. The CDR3 runs to 16 residues. The V gene's germline CDR1 is SGHDN and CDR2 FVKESK.

This chain uses TRBV4-1 with TRBJ2-4; D unresolved. Germline V gives CDR1 MGHRA, CDR2 YSYEKL. Trimming shortened V by 0 bases and J by 2 bases, and 20 bases separated the two germline ends. The CDR3 covers 19 residues. The CDR3 nucleotides read TGCGCCAGCAGCCAAGATCTGGGTGCCAGGCCCCCATCCAAAAACATTCAGTACTTC. This sequence encodes CASSQDLGARPPSKNIQYF.

The chain has TRBV19 and TRBJ2-2, with 9 bases lining up with TRBD1. The trim removed 9 bases at V and 2 bases at J, leaving 7 bases unmatched. In germline, CDR1 is LNHDA, CDR2 SQIVND (reference sequence). The CDR3 is made up of 15 amino acids. The CDR3 here is CASQPGQGNTGELFF. The CDR3 DNA reads TGTGCCAGCCAACCGGGACAGGGCAACACCGGGGAGCTGTTTTTT. The whole variable domain, remainder taken from reference TRBV19 and TRBJ2-2, is DGGITQSPKYLFRKEGQNVTLSCEQNLNHDAMYWYRQDPGQGLRLIYYSQIVNDFQKGDIAEGYSVSREKKESFPLTVTSAQKNPTAFYLCASQPGQGNTGELFFGEGSRLTVL.

The chain carries TRBV9 and TRBJ2-3; TRBD2 agrees at 7 bases. The ends lost 4 bases at V and 0 bases at J; junction bases unmatched: 5. From germline, CDR1 is SGDLS and CDR2 YYNGEE. This CDR3 has 15 amino acids. CDR3 sequence reads: CASSPREGSTDTQYF. The CDR3 bases are TGTGCCAGCAGCCCGAGGGAGGGCAGCACAGATACGCAGTATTTT.

The CDR3 spells CASSSTGPSAYGYTF. The CDR3 bases are TGTGCCAGCAGCTCAACAGGCCCCTCCGCCTATGGCTACACCTTC. V gene TRBV7-2 combines with J gene TRBJ1-2; maybe TRBD1 (5 bases). This CDR3 has 15 amino acids. Germline V CDR1 and CDR2: SGHTA, FQGNSA. V lost 4 bases to trimming and J lost 4 bases, with 16 bases between them.

The V and J genes are TRBV5-1 and TRBJ2-2, with D hard to call. The V end lost 0 bases, the J end lost 0 bases, and 6 bases lay between the germline ends. The germline gives CDR1 SGHRS, CDR2 YFSETQ. The length of the CDR3 is 15 residues. CDR3 protein: CASSLDTTNTGELFF. DNA for the CDR3: TGCGCCAGCAGCTTGGACACCACGAACACCGGGGAGCTGTTTTTT.

V gene TRBV29-1 combines with J gene TRBJ2-1; possibly TRBD1 for D (6 bases). This CDR3 is 13 amino acids long. V was shortened by 3 bases and J by 8 bases, with 14 bases between the two germline ends. The germline V gene has CDR1 SQVTM and CDR2 ANQGSEA. The CDR3 protein is CSVEGVRGYEQFF. CDR3 nucleotide sequence: TGCAGCGTTGAGGGTGTCAGGGGCTATGAGCAGTTCTTC.

Here the CDR3 reads CASSHARGGMGARNGYTF. CDR3 DNA: TGCGCCAGCAGCCACGCACGGGGGGGGATGGGGGCTCGCAACGGCTACACCTTC. The rearrangement joins TRBV4-1 to TRBJ1-2; D perhaps matches TRBD1 (6 bases). The CDR3 has 18 amino acids. V lost 3 bases, J lost 8 bases, and 28 bases lay in between. Looked up from germline, CDR1 is MGHRA and CDR2 is YSYEKL.

This clone was counted a single time. V is TRBV29-1 and J is TRBJ2-7; 9 bases are shared with TRBD2. V was clipped by 0 bases and J by 0 bases; unmatched bases: 3. The CDR3 spans 15 residues. Germline V gives CDR1 SQVTM, CDR2 ANQGSEA. CDR3 residues: CSVEDPRGGSYEQYF. As DNA, the CDR3 is TGCAGCGTTGAAGATCCGCGGGGGGGCTCCTACGAGCAGTACTTC.

J is TRBJ2-6 and V is TRBV7-6, with 7 positions matching TRBD1. Trimming removed 1 base from V and 1 base from J; junction bases left unmatched: 7. The CDR3 extends over 18 amino acids. Germline V gives CDR1 SGHVS, CDR2 FNYEAQ. CDR3 protein: CASSLGGRGKSGANVLTF. CDR3 bases: TGTGCCAGCAGCTTAGGCGGCAGGGGGAAGTCTGGGGCCAACGTCCTGACTTTC.

V is TRBV28 and J is TRBJ1-1, with no clear D. V gave up 2 bases and J gave up 6 bases, with 7 bases separating them. The CDR3 spans 12 residues. The germline V gene has CDR1 MDHEN and CDR2 SYDVKM. The CDR3: CASSLILAEAFF. CDR3 DNA: TGTGCCAGCAGTTTAATTCTCGCTGAAGCTTTCTTT.